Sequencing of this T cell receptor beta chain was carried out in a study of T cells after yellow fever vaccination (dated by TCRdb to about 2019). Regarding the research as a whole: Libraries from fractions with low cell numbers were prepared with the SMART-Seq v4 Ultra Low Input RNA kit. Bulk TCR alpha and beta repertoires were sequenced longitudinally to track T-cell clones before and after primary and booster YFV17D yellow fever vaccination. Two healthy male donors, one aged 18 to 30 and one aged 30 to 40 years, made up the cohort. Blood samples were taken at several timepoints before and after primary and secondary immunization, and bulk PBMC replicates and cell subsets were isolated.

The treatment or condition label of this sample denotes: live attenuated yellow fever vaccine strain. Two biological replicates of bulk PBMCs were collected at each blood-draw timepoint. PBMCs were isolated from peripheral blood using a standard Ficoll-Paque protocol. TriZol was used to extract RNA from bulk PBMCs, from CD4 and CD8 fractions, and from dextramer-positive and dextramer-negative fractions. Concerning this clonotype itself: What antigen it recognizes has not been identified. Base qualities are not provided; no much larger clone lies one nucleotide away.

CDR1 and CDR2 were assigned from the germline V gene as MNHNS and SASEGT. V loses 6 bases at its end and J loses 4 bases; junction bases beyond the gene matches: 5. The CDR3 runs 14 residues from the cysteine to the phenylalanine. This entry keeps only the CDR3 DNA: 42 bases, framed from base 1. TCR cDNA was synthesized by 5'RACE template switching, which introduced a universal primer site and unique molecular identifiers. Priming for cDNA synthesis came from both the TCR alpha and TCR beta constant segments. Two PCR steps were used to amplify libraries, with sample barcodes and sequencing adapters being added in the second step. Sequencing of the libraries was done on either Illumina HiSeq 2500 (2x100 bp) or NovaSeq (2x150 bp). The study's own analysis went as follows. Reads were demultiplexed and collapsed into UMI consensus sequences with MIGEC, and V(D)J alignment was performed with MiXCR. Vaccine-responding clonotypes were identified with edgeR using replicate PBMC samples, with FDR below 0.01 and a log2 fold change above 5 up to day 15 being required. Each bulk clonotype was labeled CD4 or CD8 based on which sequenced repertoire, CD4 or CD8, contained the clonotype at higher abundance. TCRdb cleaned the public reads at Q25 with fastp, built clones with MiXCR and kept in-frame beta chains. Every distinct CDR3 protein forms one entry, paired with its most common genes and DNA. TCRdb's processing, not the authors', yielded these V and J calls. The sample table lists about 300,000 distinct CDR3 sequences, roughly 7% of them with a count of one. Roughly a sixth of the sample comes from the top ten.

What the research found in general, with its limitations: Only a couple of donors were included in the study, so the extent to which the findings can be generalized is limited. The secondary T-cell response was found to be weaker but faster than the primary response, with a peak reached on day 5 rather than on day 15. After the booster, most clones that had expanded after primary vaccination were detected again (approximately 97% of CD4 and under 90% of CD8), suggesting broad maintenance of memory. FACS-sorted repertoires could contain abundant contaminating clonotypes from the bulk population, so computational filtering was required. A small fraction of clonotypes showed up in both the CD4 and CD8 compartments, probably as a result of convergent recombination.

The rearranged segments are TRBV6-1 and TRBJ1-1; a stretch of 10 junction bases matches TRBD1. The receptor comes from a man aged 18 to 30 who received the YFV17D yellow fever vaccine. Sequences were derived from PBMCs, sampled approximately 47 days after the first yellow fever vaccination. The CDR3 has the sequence CASSRGQGSTEAFF. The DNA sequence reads TGTGCCAGCAGCCGGGGACAGGGGAGCACTGAAGCTTTCTTT.